Sequencing of this T cell receptor beta chain was carried out in a study of blood T cells in healthy people across ages. Together with a sample-barcoded 5' primer, a J-beta primer mix was included in a second PCR lasting about 6 to 12 cycles. TCRdb recomputed calls from the 5' RACE reads with MiXCR, one row per CDR3 protein. The repertoire consists of approximately 780,000 distinct CDR3 sequences, with around 24% occurring once and the leading ten covering 3%. Between the trimmed V and J ends, which lost 3 bases and 8 bases, there was a span of 4 bases. Germline loops: CDR1 LNHDA, CDR2 SQIVND (reference sequence). The CDR3 is 10 amino acids. General study points: Expanded clonotype shifts may have been confounded, as the donors had an unknown CMV status. Diversity was estimated from one million T cells, and these estimates were considered underestimates. PBMCs were not sorted, which prevented a conclusive comparison of naive versus antigen-experienced cells.

In the case of this clonotype: Its antigen is still unknown.

At least 6.5 million PBMCs were isolated per sample. These data were also filed under a second study, of T cells of mothers and their children.

The source is a boy aged 5-17 years in good health. Sequencing input: blood. This sequence joins TRBV19 and TRBJ1-1; no firm D call. CDR3 loop: CASSIGEAFF. In DNA, the CDR3 is TGTGCCAGTAGTATCGGCGAAGCTTTCTTT.